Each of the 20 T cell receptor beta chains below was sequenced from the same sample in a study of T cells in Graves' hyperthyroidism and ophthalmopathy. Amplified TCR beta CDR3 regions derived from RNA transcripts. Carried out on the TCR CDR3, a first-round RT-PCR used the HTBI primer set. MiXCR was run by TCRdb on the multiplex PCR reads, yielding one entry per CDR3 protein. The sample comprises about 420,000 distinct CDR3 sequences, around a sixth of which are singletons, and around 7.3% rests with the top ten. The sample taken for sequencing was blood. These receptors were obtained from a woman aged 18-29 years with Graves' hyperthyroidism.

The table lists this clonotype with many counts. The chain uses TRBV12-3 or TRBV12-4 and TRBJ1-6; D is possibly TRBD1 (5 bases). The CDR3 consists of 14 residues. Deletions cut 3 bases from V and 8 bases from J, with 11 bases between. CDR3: CASSFRDRDSPLHF. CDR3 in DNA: TGTGCCAGCAGTTTTCGGGACCGGGATTCACCCCTCCACTTT.

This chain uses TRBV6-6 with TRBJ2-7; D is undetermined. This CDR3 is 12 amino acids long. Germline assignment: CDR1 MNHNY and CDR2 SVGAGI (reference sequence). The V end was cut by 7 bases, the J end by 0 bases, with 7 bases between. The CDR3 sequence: CASTVSSYEQYF. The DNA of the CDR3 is TGTGCCAGCACAGTTTCCTCCTACGAGCAGTACTTC.

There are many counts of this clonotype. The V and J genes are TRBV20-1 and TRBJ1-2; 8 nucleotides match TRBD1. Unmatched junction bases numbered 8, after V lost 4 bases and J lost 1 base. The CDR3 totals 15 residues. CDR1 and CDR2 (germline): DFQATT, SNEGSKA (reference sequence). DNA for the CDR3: TGCAGTGCTACCCAGGGGGCGCTAGTTAACTATGGCTACACCTTC. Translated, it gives CSATQGALVNYGYTF.

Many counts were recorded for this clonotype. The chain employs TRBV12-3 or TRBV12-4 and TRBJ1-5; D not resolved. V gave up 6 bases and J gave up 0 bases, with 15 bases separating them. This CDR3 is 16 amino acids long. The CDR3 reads CASSPGASYSNQPQHF. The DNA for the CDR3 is TGTGCCAGCAGCCCCGGAGCCTCTTATAGCAATCAGCCCCAGCATTTT.

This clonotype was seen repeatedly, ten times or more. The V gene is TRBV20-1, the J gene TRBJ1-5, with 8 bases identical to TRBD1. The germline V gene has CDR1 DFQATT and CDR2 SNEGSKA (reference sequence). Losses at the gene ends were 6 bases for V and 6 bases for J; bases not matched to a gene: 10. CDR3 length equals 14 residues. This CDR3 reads CSAPGPGGGQPQHF. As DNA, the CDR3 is TGCAGTGCCCCCGGGCCAGGGGGCGGTCAGCCCCAGCATTTT.

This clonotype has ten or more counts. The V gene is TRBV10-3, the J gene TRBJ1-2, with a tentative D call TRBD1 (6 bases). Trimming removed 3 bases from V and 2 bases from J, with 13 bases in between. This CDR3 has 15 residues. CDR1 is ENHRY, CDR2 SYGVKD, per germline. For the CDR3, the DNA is TGTGCCATCAGTGATGGGACACCCGACAACTATGGCTACACCTTC. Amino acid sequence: CAISDGTPDNYGYTF.

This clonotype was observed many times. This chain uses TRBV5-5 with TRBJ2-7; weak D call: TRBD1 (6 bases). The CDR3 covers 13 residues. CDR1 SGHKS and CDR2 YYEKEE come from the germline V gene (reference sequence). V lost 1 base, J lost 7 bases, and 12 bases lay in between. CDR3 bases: TGTGCCAGCAGCTTGCTGGGGGCCCCAGAGCAGTACTTC. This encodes CASSLLGAPEQYF.

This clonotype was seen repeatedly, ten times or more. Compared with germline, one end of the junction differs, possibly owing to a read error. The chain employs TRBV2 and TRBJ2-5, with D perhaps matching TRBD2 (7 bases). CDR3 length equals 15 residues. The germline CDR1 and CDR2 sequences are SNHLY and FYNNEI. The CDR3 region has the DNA TGTGCCAGCAGTGAACGGCACAGGGCGGGAGAGGCCCAGTACTTC. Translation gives CASSERHRAGEAQYF.

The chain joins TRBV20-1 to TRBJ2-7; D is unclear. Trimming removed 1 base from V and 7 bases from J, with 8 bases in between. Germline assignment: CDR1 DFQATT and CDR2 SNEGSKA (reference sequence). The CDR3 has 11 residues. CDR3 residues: CSARGSSEQYF. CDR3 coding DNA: TGCAGTGCTAGAGGGAGTTCGGAGCAGTACTTC.

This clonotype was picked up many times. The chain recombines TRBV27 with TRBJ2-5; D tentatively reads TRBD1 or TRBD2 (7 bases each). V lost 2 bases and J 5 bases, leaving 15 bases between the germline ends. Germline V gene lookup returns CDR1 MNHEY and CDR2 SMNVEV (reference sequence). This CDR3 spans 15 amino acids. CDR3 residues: CASSLRRQGGETQYF. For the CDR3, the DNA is TGTGCCAGCAGTTTAAGGCGACAGGGAGGGGAGACCCAGTACTTC.

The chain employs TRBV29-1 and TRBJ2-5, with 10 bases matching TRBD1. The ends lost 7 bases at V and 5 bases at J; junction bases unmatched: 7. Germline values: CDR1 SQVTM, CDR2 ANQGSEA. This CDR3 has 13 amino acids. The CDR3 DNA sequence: TGCAGCGCGGACAGGGGGGGGTCGGAGACCCAGTACTTC. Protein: CSADRGGSETQYF.

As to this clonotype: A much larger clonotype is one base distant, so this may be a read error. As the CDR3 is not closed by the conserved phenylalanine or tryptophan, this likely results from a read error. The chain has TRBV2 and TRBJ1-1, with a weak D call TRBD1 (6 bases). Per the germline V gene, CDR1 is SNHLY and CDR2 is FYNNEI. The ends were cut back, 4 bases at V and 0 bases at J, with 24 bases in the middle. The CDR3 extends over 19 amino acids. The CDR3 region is CASSGVFRRQESMNTEAFS. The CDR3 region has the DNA TGTGCCAGCAGTGGAGTCTTCCGCAGACAGGAGAGCATGAACACTGAAGCTTTCTCT.

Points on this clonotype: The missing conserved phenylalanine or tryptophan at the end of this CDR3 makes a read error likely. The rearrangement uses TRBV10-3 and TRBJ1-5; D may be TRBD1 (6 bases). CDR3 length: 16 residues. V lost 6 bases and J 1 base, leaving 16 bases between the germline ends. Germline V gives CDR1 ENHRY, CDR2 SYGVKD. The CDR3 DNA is TGTGCCATCAGGGCGGCAGGGGCGGGAAGCAATCAGCCCCAGCATTCT. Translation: CAIRAAGAGSNQPQHS.

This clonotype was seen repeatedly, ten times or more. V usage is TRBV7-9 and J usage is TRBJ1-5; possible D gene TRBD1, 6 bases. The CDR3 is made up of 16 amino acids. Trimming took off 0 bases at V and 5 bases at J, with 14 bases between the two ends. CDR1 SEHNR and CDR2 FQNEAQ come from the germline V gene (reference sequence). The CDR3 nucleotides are TGTGCCAGCAGCTTAGCCAATGCGGGGGCCCATCAGCCCCAGCATTTT. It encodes CASSLANAGAHQPQHF.

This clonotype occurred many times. The CDR3 DNA is TGTGCCAGCAGGGGAGGACAGGCGCTTAATGAAAAACTGTTTTTT. Protein product: CASRGGQALNEKLFF. J is TRBJ1-4 and V is TRBV2; 7 positions match TRBD1. The CDR3 covers 15 residues. CDR1 is SNHLY and CDR2 is FYNNEI in the germline V gene. V shed 6 bases, J shed 4 bases, and the junction held 8 bases outside the gene matches.

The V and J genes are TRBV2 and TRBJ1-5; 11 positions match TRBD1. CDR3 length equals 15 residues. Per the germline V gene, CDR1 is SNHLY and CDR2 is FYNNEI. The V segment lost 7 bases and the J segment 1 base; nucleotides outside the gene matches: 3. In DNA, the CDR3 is TGTGCCAGCAACCGGGACAGGGGGAGCAATCAGCCCCAGCATTTT. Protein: CASNRDRGSNQPQHF.

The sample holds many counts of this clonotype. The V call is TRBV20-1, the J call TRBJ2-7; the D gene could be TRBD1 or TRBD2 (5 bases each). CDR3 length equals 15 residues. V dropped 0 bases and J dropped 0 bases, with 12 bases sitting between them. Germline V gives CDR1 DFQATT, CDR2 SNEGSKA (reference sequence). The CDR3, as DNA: TGCAGTGCTAGAGATCTAGGGGAGAGCTCCTACGAGCAGTACTTC. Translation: CSARDLGESSYEQYF.

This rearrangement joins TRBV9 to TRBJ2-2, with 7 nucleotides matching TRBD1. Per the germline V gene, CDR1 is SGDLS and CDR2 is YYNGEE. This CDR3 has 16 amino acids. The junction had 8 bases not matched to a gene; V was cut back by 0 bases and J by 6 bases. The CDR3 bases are TGTGCCAGCAGCGTAGAAGGGACAGTAGGCCCCGGGGAGCTGTTTTTT. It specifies CASSVEGTVGPGELFF.

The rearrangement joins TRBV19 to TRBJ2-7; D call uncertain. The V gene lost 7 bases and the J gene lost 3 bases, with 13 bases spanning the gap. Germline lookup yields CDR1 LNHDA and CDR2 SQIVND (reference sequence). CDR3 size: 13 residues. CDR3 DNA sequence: TGTGCCAGTACTAAAGGTCGGAGCTACGAGCAGTACTTC. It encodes CASTKGRSYEQYF.

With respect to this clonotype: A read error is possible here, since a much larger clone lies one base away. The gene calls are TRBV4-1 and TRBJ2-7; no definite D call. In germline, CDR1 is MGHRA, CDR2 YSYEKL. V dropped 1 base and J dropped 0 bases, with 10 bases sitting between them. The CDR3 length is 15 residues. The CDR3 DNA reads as TGCGCCAGCAGCCAAGGGGCCCTGAGCTCCTACGAGCAGTACTTC. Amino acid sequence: CASSQGALSSYEQYF.